The rows below give T cell receptor beta chains drawn from one sample of a study of blood T cells in healthy people across ages. TCRdb analysed the 5' RACE reads with MiXCR anew, one entry per CDR3 protein. The data show 500,000 to 600,000 distinct CDR3 sequences, with roughly a quarter seen just once and under 20% held by the top ten. The sample was blood. The receptors were gathered from a woman aged 70-85 years in good health. CDR3s include the opening cysteine and the closing phenylalanine or tryptophan. D genes are given only for firm matches. The size field is filled for only some rows; it gives once, few, many or a size class.

d_gene,j_gene,abundance,v_gene,CDR3aa,CDR3nt
.,TRBJ1-4,few,TRBV7-2,CASSLIMGGSEKLFF,TGTGCCAGCAGCTTAATTATGGGAGGGAGTGAAAAACTGTTTTTT
.,TRBJ2-7,.,TRBV28,CASSSGTHIYEQYF,TGTGCCAGCAGTTCCGGGACTCATATATACGAGCAGTACTTC
TRBD1,TRBJ1-2,few,TRBV3-1,CASSAGKTGDGYTF,TGTGCCAGCAGCGCGGGAAAGACAGGGGATGGCTACACCTTC
.,TRBJ1-2,.,TRBV20-1,CSARDKPYIKLDSHGYTF,TGCAGTGCTAGAGATAAGCCCTACATTAAATTGGATTCACATGGCTACACCTTC
TRBD2,TRBJ2-5,.,TRBV5-1,CASTRLAGNQETQYF,TGCGCCAGCACAAGGCTAGCGGGGAACCAAGAGACCCAGTACTTC
TRBD1,TRBJ1-1,.,TRBV7-2,CASSFDRANTEAFF,TGTGCCAGCAGCTTCGACAGGGCTAACACTGAAGCTTTCTTT
.,TRBJ2-3,.,TRBV5-5,CASSPDANGGLKQYF,TGTGCCAGCAGCCCGGACGCGAACGGGGGCCTTAAACAGTATTTT
TRBD1,TRBJ2-3,.,TRBV20-1,CSARDATGGRTDTQYF,TGCAGTGCTAGAGATGCGACAGGGGGAAGAACAGATACGCAGTATTTT
.,TRBJ2-6,few,TRBV25-1,CASSARTVPGANVLTF,TGTGCCAGCAGTGCAAGGACAGTCCCGGGGGCCAACGTCCTGACTTTC
.,TRBJ1-5,.,TRBV6-1,CASSEWGNQPQHF,TGTGCCAGCAGTGAGTGGGGGAATCAGCCCCAGCATTTT
TRBD1,TRBJ2-1,few,TRBV4-3,CASSSRAGGSYNEQFF,TGCGCCAGCAGCTCCAGGGCAGGGGGCTCCTACAATGAGCAGTTCTTC
.,TRBJ2-3,few,TRBV4-3,CASSQERALADADTQYF,TGCGCCAGCAGCCAAGAAAGGGCACTAGCAGACGCAGATACGCAGTATTTT
.,TRBJ2-7,.,TRBV5-1,CASSYREGEEQYF,TGCGCCAGCAGCTATAGGGAAGGGGAGGAGCAGTACTTC
.,TRBJ2-5,.,TRBV20-1,CSADRETQYF,TGCAGTGCTGATAGAGAGACCCAGTACTTC
TRBD2,TRBJ2-3,few,TRBV19,CASSPRPRGGPTDTQYF,TGTGCCAGTAGTCCTCGACCCCGGGGGGGCCCCACAGATACGCAGTATTTT
.,TRBJ2-3,few,TRBV5-6,CASSLLWGIPDTQYF,TGTGCCAGCAGCTTGTTGTGGGGGATCCCAGATACGCAGTATTTT
TRBD1,TRBJ1-1,.,TRBV7-9,CASSLSWGQGLNTEAFF,TGTGCCAGCAGCTTAAGTTGGGGACAGGGATTGAACACTGAAGCTTTCTTT
.,TRBJ2-5,.,TRBV29-1,CSVPATAQETQYF,TGCAGCGTTCCCGCTACAGCACAAGAGACCCAGTACTTC
TRBD2,TRBJ2-7,.,TRBV10-3,CAISGTSGLTEQYF,TGTGCCATCAGTGGGACTAGCGGCTTAACGGAGCAGTACTTC
TRBD1,TRBJ2-4,.,TRBV7-9,CASSLWDRGNIQYF,TGTGCCAGCAGCTTATGGGACAGGGGAAACATTCAGTACTTC
.,TRBJ1-2,.,TRBV29-1,CSVVHGAGYGYTF,TGCAGCGTTGTCCACGGGGCAGGCTATGGCTACACCTTC
TRBD1,TRBJ2-7,few,TRBV7-2,CASSLAGQEYEQYF,TGTGCCAGCAGCTTAGCGGGACAGGAGTACGAGCAGTACTTC
.,TRBJ2-1,few,TRBV5-1,CASSPLGTFNEQFF,TGCGCCAGCAGCCCCCTTGGGACTTTCAATGAGCAGTTCTTC
TRBD1,TRBJ1-2,few,TRBV11-2,CASSRPTGELGYTF,TGTGCCAGCAGCCGGCCGACAGGGGAGTTAGGCTACACCTTC
.,TRBJ2-5,many,TRBV29-1,CSVLSGGEETQYF,TGCAGCGTCCTTAGTGGCGGAGAAGAGACCCAGTACTTC
.,TRBJ2-7,.,TRBV12-5,CASARGGGIGEQYF,TGTGCTAGTGCACGAGGAGGGGGGATCGGCGAGCAGTACTTC
.,TRBJ2-7,.,TRBV7-9,CASSFVPTGILYEQYF,TGTGCCAGCAGCTTCGTTCCTACAGGGATCCTCTACGAGCAGTACTTC
.,TRBJ1-1,few,TRBV12-3/TRBV12-4,CASRYMGQANTEAFF,TGTGCCAGCAGATATATGGGGCAGGCGAACACTGAAGCTTTCTTT
.,TRBJ1-1,.,TRBV30,CAWILGTEAFF,TGTGCCTGGATTTTGGGTACTGAAGCTTTCTTT
TRBD1,TRBJ2-7,.,TRBV12-3/TRBV12-4,CASRPGQGARKQYF,TGTGCCAGCAGGCCGGGACAGGGGGCAAGGAAGCAGTACTTC
.,TRBJ2-2,few,TRBV6-2/TRBV6-3,CASSFPGHTGELFF,TGTGCCAGCAGTTTTCCGGGACACACCGGGGAGCTGTTTTTT
.,TRBJ2-7,few,TRBV12-3/TRBV12-4,CASSLAVGDYEQYF,TGTGCCAGCAGTTTAGCGGTAGGGGATTACGAGCAGTACTTC
TRBD1,TRBJ1-2,.,TRBV7-2,CASSPRTGENYGYTF,TGTGCCAGCAGTCCCAGGACAGGAGAGAACTATGGCTACACCTTC
.,TRBJ2-7,few,TRBV11-1,CASSFLNSVSYEQYF,TGTGCCAGCAGCTTCCTAAACTCGGTGTCCTACGAGCAGTACTTC
.,TRBJ2-6,many,TRBV7-6,CASSSIGGQSGANVLTF,TGTGCCAGCAGCTCCATCGGGGGGCAGTCTGGGGCCAACGTCCTGACTTTC
TRBD1,TRBJ1-1,few,TRBV7-3,CASSPPPGQGIEAFF,TGTGCCAGCAGCCCCCCGCCGGGACAGGGGATTGAAGCTTTCTTT
.,TRBJ2-5,few,TRBV7-2,CASSLAGQEQETQYF,TGTGCCAGCAGCTTGGCGGGACAAGAGCAAGAGACCCAGTACTTC
.,TRBJ2-7,.,TRBV7-8,CASSLGEIYEQYF,TGTGCCAGCAGCTTAGGAGAGATCTACGAGCAGTACTTC
.,TRBJ2-3,.,TRBV7-9,CASSLERGFSSRTDTQYF,TGTGCCAGCAGCTTAGAAAGGGGGTTTTCTAGTCGAACAGATACGCAGTATTTT
.,TRBJ2-1,.,TRBV14,CASSQRVGEQFF,TGTGCCAGCAGCCAACGGGTGGGTGAGCAGTTCTTC
TRBD1,TRBJ1-5,few,TRBV6-2/TRBV6-3,CASSSLDRASNQPQHF,TGTGCCAGCAGTTCCCTGGACAGGGCGAGCAATCAGCCCCAGCATTTT
.,TRBJ2-3,few,TRBV30,CAWNRDGNPGDTQYF,TGTGCCTGGAACAGAGACGGCAACCCAGGGGATACGCAGTATTTT
.,TRBJ1-4,few,TRBV25-1,CASSEYGSNEKLFF,TGTGCCAGCAGTGAATATGGATCTAATGAAAAACTGTTTTTT
.,TRBJ1-2,few,TRBV29-1,CSVEDADRYGYTF,TGCAGCGTTGAAGACGCAGACAGATATGGCTACACCTTC
.,TRBJ2-1,.,TRBV10-3,CAIREELGNEQFF,TGTGCCATCAGGGAGGAGCTAGGGAATGAGCAGTTCTTC
.,TRBJ2-5,few,TRBV4-2,CASSQDSNRGWGGGQWEQIF,TGTGCCAGCAGCCAAGATTCAAATCGGGGGTGGGGCGGCGGACAATGGGAGCAGATCTTC